This TCR beta chain was captured in a study of T cell repertoires in cytomegalovirus infection. Turning to the study itself: It can be stated that public TCR beta signatures indicated CMV infection as well as a matching HLA type. Study-wide results and caveats: The study identified carriers of CMV plus the relevant HLA from cumulative public TCR beta family frequency. Ex vivo, HLA-C-restricted CMV-specific TCR beta clonotypes prevailed over the rest of the response.

CDR3 length: 14 residues. J was trimmed by 7 bases and V by 2 bases; bases with no gene match: 5. Germline V CDR1 and CDR2: WSHSY, SAAADI. A single record per CDR3 protein comes from TCRdb applying MiXCR to the reads. The sample consists of around 450,000 distinct CDR3 sequences, 31% of them appearing once. As concerns this clonotype: Antigen: not known.

V gene TRBV10-2 combines with J gene TRBJ1-1, with 9 bases fitting TRBD1. Specimen: PBMCs. The sequence was collected from a human donor in good health (CMV status not recorded). Some clones in this sample may be carry-over from other donors' samples. DNA for the CDR3: TGCGCCAGCAGTGAGCCGGGACAGGGCGATGAAGCTTTCTTT. It specifies CASSEPGQGDEAFF.